The 12 T cell receptor beta chains in this list originate from one sample, sequenced in a study of T cell changes during pregnancy in multiple sclerosis. Using immunoSEQ multiplex PCR, the repertoire was profiled, and TCRdb retains in-frame clones only, with some absent. The profile covers approximately 52,000 clones, with approximately 92% appearing a single time and 0.91% taken by the ten largest. Here the sequenced sample was CD4+ T cells from peripheral blood mononuclear cells, taken in the second trimester of pregnancy. Every receptor here comes from a female donor in good health, enrolled as a control in a pregnancy study.

The V and J genes are TRBV2 and TRBJ1-4; 7 bases map to TRBD1. The CDR3 is 13 amino acids. CDR1 SNHLY and CDR2 FYNNEI come from the germline V gene. V shed 6 bases, J shed 6 bases, and the junction held 4 bases outside the gene matches. CDR3 coding DNA: TGTGCCAGCAGAGGGACAGTGGATGAAAAACTGTTTTTT. This translates into CASRGTVDEKLFF.

This chain joins TRBV9 and TRBJ2-2, with D perhaps TRBD2 (6 bases). V was cut by 3 bases and J by 7 bases, with 19 bases left in between. Germline values: CDR1 SGDLS, CDR2 YYNGEE. The CDR3 spans 16 residues. The CDR3 DNA reads as TGTGCCAGCAGCGCCTACGGGGCGGGAATGGTCGGGGAGCTGTTTTTT. Translating it yields CASSAYGAGMVGELFF.

V is TRBV20-1 and J is TRBJ1-1; maybe TRBD1 (5 bases). V dropped 2 bases and J dropped 6 bases, with 7 bases sitting between them. Looked up from germline, CDR1 is DFQATT and CDR2 is SNEGSKA (reference sequence). CDR3 length: 11 amino acids. CDR3 loop: CSARWGAEAFF. For the CDR3, the DNA is TGCAGTGCTAGATGGGGGGCTGAAGCTTTCTTT.

The CDR3 loop is CASSPLQGGVGTEAFF. CDR3 DNA: TGTGCCAGCAGCCCACTACAGGGGGGCGTTGGTACTGAAGCTTTCTTT. The chain employs TRBV9 and TRBJ1-1; 8 bases agree with TRBD1. The CDR3 is 16 residues long. Germline V gives CDR1 SGDLS, CDR2 YYNGEE. The V gene end was trimmed by 4 bases and the J gene end by 5 bases; junction bases not matched to a gene: 13.

Note on this clone: The junction and the germline gene differ at one end; a read error may be behind it. This specimen includes other DNA sequences encoding the same CDR3. The CDR3 nucleotides read TGTGCCAGCGGTACCCTAGCCTATAATGAGCAGTTCTTC. It yields the protein CASGTLAYNEQFF. This chain links TRBV4-2 with TRBJ2-1; TRBD2 might be the D (5 bases). The CDR3 is 13 residues long. Germline V gene data show CDR1 as LGHNA and CDR2 as YNFKEQ.

This chain joins TRBV5-4 and TRBJ1-2, with D uncertain. This CDR3 region has 16 residues. Trimming left V 0 bases short and J 8 bases short, with 20 bases between. Germline loops: CDR1 SGHNT, CDR2 YYREEE (reference sequence). The CDR3 reads CASSLDDRSGGLGYTF. The CDR3 nucleotides read TGTGCCAGCAGCTTGGACGATAGGAGCGGCGGGCTAGGCTACACCTTC.

J is TRBJ1-2 and V is TRBV5-4; D gene uncertain. Trimming took 7 bases from V and 4 from J, leaving 20 bases between them. Germline values: CDR1 SGHNT, CDR2 YYREEE (reference sequence). The CDR3 spans 15 residues. The CDR3 nucleotides read TGTGCCAGCCTATCAGTCGTACCAGGAACCTATGGCTACACCTTC. Translating it yields CASLSVVPGTYGYTF.

The chain has TRBV19 and TRBJ2-3, with 8 positions matching TRBD1. The CDR3 length is 17 residues. Germline CDR1 reads LNHDA; CDR2 reads SQIVND (reference sequence). V trimming: 3 bases; J trimming: 2 bases; junction bases outside the gene matches: 10. CDR3 nucleotides: TGTGCCAGTAGTATCCTGCAGGGGGCTGCTTTCACAGATACGCAGTATTTT. Translated: CASSILQGAAFTDTQYF.

V usage is TRBV14 and J usage is TRBJ2-7; weak D call: TRBD1 (5 bases). This CDR3 has 13 residues. Germline V lookup: CDR1 SGHDN, CDR2 FVKESK. Between the trimmed V and J ends, which lost 6 bases and 3 bases, there was a span of 12 bases. As DNA, the CDR3 is TGTGCCAGCAGACCCTTCGACAGCTACGAGCAGTACTTC. It encodes CASRPFDSYEQYF.

This clone came up a few times. The V gene is TRBV5-6, the J gene TRBJ1-5, with D possibly matching TRBD1 (6 bases). Germline CDR1 and CDR2: SGHDT and YYEEEE. With 3 bases removed from V and 0 bases from J, the gap between germline ends came to 16 bases. The CDR3 totals 17 residues. The CDR3 spells CASSSYRQDLSNQPQHF. The CDR3 nucleotides read TGTGCCAGCAGCTCCTACCGACAGGACCTTAGCAATCAGCCCCAGCATTTT.

The chain joins TRBV5-1 to TRBJ1-4; D is uncertain. The CDR3 has 15 residues. CDR1 and CDR2 (germline): SGHRS, YFSETQ. Trimming cost V 4 bases and J 3 bases, with 13 bases left between them. The CDR3: CASSPPDAANEKLFF. The CDR3 nucleotides are TGCGCCAGCAGCCCCCCCGACGCGGCTAATGAAAAACTGTTTTTT.

V is TRBV4-1 and J is TRBJ2-7; TRBD1 agrees at 9 bases. V lost 3 bases and J lost 3; bases outside the gene matches: 6. CDR1 and CDR2 from the germline V gene are MGHRA and YSYEKL. This CDR3 has 15 amino acids. For the CDR3, the DNA is TGCGCCAGCAGCCACTACAGGGGGCGGCTCTACGAGCAGTACTTC. Encoded protein: CASSHYRGRLYEQYF.